The next 29 T cell receptor beta chains were all read from a single sample in a study of read filtering for tumor transcriptome and immune sequencing. This library used approximately 370 ng RNA and molecular barcoded adaptors spanning alpha/delta and beta/gamma chains. Each CDR3 protein is one row after TCRdb ran MiXCR on the reads. The sample includes 50,000 to 65,000 distinct CDR3 sequences, 10% to 15% of them seen just once. The specimen was a population of CD138-negative cells sorted from bone marrow. Source of these receptors: a donor at least 40 years old with multiple myeloma.

This clonotype was recorded many times. The chain is built from TRBV11-2 and TRBJ1-2, with 9 bases lining up with TRBD1. The length of the CDR3 is 13 residues. V shed 5 bases, J shed 4 bases, and the junction held 2 bases outside the gene matches. Germline assignment: CDR1 SGHAT and CDR2 FQNNGV. CDR3 sequence reads: CASSPGQGYGYTF. The CDR3 DNA sequence: TGTGCCAGCAGCCCGGGACAGGGCTATGGCTACACCTTC.

In its sample, this clonotype was seen many times. This chain links TRBV19 with TRBJ1-1; D is unclear. This CDR3 has 15 residues. Germline values: CDR1 LNHDA, CDR2 SQIVND (reference sequence). The V and J ends lost 3 bases and 1 base respectively, with 12 bases between them. The CDR3 sequence is CASSIIGRTNTEAFF. CDR3 in DNA: TGTGCCAGTAGTATTATCGGCAGGACGAACACTGAAGCTTTCTTT. Together with reference TRBV19 and TRBJ1-1, the CDR3 gives the full variable domain: DGGITQSPKYLFRKEGQNVTLSCEQNLNHDAMYWYRQDPGQGLRLIYYSQIVNDFQKGDIAEGYSVSREKKESFPLTVTSAQKNPTAFYLCASSIIGRTNTEAFFGQGTRLTVV.

About this clonotype itself: This may be a read error: a much more frequent sequence differs by one nucleotide. The chain recombines TRBV6-2 or TRBV6-3 with TRBJ2-3, with a tentative D call TRBD1 (6 bases). Germline CDR1 is MNHEY and CDR2 is SVGEGT. The CDR3 has 13 amino acids. CDR3 DNA sequence: TGTGCCAGCAAGCAGGGGAGCACAGATACGCAGTGTTTT. Encoded protein: CASKQGSTDTQCF.

The chain is built from TRBV12-3 or TRBV12-4 and TRBJ1-5; D is possibly TRBD1 (5 bases). The CDR3 runs 14 residues. V lost 5 bases and J 0 bases, leaving 8 bases between the germline ends. CDR3 in DNA: TGTGCCAGCAGTCCGGGACTTAGCAATCAGCCCCAGCATTTT. It translates to CASSPGLSNQPQHF.

There are a few counts of this clonotype. A much larger clonotype is one base distant, so this may be a read error. This chain links TRBV2 with TRBJ1-5; 11 nucleotides match TRBD1. The CDR3 has 16 residues. The V gene's germline CDR1 is SNHLY and CDR2 FYNNEI. DNA of the CDR3: TGTACCAGCAGGACAGGACAGGGGGCCGGCAATCAGCCCCAGCATTTT. It yields the protein CTSRTGQGAGNQPQHF.

This clonotype was picked up many times. The V call is TRBV27, the J call TRBJ2-1, with TRBD2 identical over 10 bases. Per the germline V gene, CDR1 is MNHEY and CDR2 is SMNVEV (reference sequence). This CDR3 has 15 amino acids. V lost 3 bases to trimming and J lost 5 bases; unmatched junction nucleotides: 4. The CDR3 here is CASSLSGGANNEQFF. DNA for the CDR3: TGTGCCAGCAGTTTGAGCGGGGGGGCCAACAATGAGCAGTTCTTC.

On this clonotype itself: A clone one base away is much larger, so this may be a read error. The conserved phenylalanine or tryptophan is not found at the CDR3 terminus, so this likely reflects a read error. The rearrangement uses TRBV6-6 and TRBJ2-2, with a possible D match to TRBD2 (6 bases). This CDR3 has 14 residues. The V gene lost 7 bases and the J gene lost 3 bases, with 12 bases spanning the gap. Per the germline V gene, CDR1 is MNHNY and CDR2 is SVGAGI (reference sequence). The CDR3 bases are TGTGCCAGCAAGCGGGCATGGGACACCGGGGAGCTGTTTCTT. This codes for CASKRAWDTGELFL.

This clonotype was observed at least ten times. V is TRBV11-2 and J is TRBJ2-2; D is undetermined. CDR1 and CDR2 from the germline V gene are SGHAT and FQNNGV. The CDR3 length is 14 residues. Trimming pared 3 bases from V and 2 bases from J, leaving 7 bases between. The CDR3 reads CASSLLVNTGELFF. Here the CDR3 DNA reads TGTGCCAGCAGCTTGTTAGTCAACACCGGGGAGCTGTTTTTT. Looking up the rest from reference TRBV11-2 and TRBJ2-2 gives the full variable domain: EAGVAQSPRYKIIEKRQSVAFWCNPISGHATLYWYQQILGQGPKLLIQFQNNGVVDDSQLPKDRFSAERLKGVDSTLKIQPAKLEDSAVYLCASSLLVNTGELFFGEGSRLTVL.

This clonotype was counted ten times or more. The chain joins TRBV6-5 to TRBJ1-1; 8 bases line up with TRBD1. J lost 1 base, V lost 5 bases, and 9 bases had no gene match. The CDR3 length is 16 residues. Germline CDR1 reads MNHEY; CDR2 reads SVGAGI. The CDR3 DNA follows: TGTGCCAGCAGTGCCTGGGACAGGACGGGGAACACTGAAGCTTTCTTT. Its translation: CASSAWDRTGNTEAFF.

The chain joins TRBV10-3 to TRBJ2-7; tentative D call: TRBD1 (6 bases). This CDR3 comprises 13 residues. Between the trimmed V and J ends, which lost 11 bases and 5 bases, there was a span of 19 bases. Germline V lookup: CDR1 ENHRY, CDR2 SYGVKD. CDR3 sequence reads: CASKNREVHEQYF. The CDR3, as DNA: TGTGCCTCAAAAAACAGGGAAGTCCACGAGCAGTACTTC.

In this sample, this clonotype turned up many times. This chain joins TRBV7-9 and TRBJ1-1; D not certain. CDR1 SEHNR and CDR2 FQNEAQ come from the germline V gene (reference sequence). This CDR3 has 13 residues. V was pared by 8 bases and J by 5 bases, with 15 bases between. The CDR3 nucleotides are TGTGCCAGCGCCATCGGGAGTGTAACTGAAGCTTTCTTT. Translated, it gives CASAIGSVTEAFF.

This clonotype has a handful of counts. This chain links TRBV7-8 with TRBJ1-1; tentatively, D is TRBD1 (5 bases). Germline V gene lookup returns CDR1 SGHVS and CDR2 FQNEAQ. Trimming stripped 4 bases from V and 6 bases from J, with 24 bases between. The CDR3 totals 17 residues. CDR3 loop: CASSYQIPGALKSEAFF. In DNA, the CDR3 is TGTGCCAGCAGCTATCAGATCCCCGGGGCCTTAAAGTCTGAAGCTTTCTTT.

As for this clonotype: In this CDR3 the conserved last residue, phenylalanine or tryptophan, is missing, so a read error is likely. The chain uses TRBV19 and TRBJ2-2; 7 bases are shared with TRBD1. J lost 4 bases, V lost 6 bases, and 2 bases had no gene match. CDR3 length: 13 residues. Germline CDR1 and CDR2: LNHDA and SQIVND (reference sequence). CDR3 protein: CASRPGGTGELFL. The DNA for the CDR3 is TGTGCCAGTAGACCAGGGGGCACCGGGGAGCTGTTTCTT.

The table lists this clonotype with many counts. The gene calls are TRBV4-1 and TRBJ1-4; maybe TRBD1 (5 bases). This CDR3 region has 16 residues. Trimming shortened V by 2 bases and J by 1 base, and 11 bases separated the two germline ends. Germline CDR1 reads MGHRA; CDR2 reads YSYEKL. CDR3 in DNA: TGCGCCAGCAGCCAACCTACAAGGGGAACTAATGAAAAACTGTTTTTT. It yields the protein CASSQPTRGTNEKLFF.

This clonotype was seen many times. This chain joins TRBV6-2 or TRBV6-3 and TRBJ2-1; 11 bases agree with TRBD2. The germline V gene encodes CDR1 MNHEY and CDR2 SVGEGT. V trimming: 5 bases; J trimming: 6 bases; junction bases outside the gene matches: 6. CDR3 length: 15 amino acids. CDR3 bases: TGTGCCAGCAGTCACGGACTAGCGGGTATCAATGAGCAGTTCTTC. It encodes CASSHGLAGINEQFF.

This clonotype showed up many times. The chain employs TRBV7-9 and TRBJ1-4; 7 bases map to TRBD1. This CDR3 has 14 residues. CDR1 and CDR2 from the germline V gene are SEHNR and FQNEAQ (reference sequence). Trimming cost V 3 bases and J 8 bases; bases outside gene matches: 6. The CDR3 sequence: CASSLGQGDEKLFF. The DNA for the CDR3 is TGTGCCAGCAGCTTGGGGCAGGGGGACGAAAAACTGTTTTTT.

This clonotype was found many times. The V call is TRBV19, the J call TRBJ2-3; TRBD2 matches 8 bases. CDR1 LNHDA and CDR2 SQIVND come from the germline V gene (reference sequence). This CDR3 contains 15 residues. V trimming: 6 bases; J trimming: 4 bases; junction bases outside the gene matches: 9. The CDR3 reads CASRPGGGLADTQYF. DNA of the CDR3: TGTGCCAGTAGGCCCGGGGGGGGCCTAGCAGATACGCAGTATTTT.

This clonotype was detected ten times or more. This chain connects TRBV5-1 to TRBJ2-5, with a possible D match to TRBD1 (5 bases). The length of the CDR3 is 14 residues. V was clipped by 0 bases and J by 4 bases, with 10 bases between them. Germline loops: CDR1 SGHRS, CDR2 YFSETQ. DNA of the CDR3: TGCGCCAGCAGCTTGGTTGGGGCTACAGAGACCCAGTACTTC. It codes for CASSLVGATETQYF.

In its sample, this clonotype was seen many times. This chain connects TRBV2 to TRBJ2-4, with D hard to call. From germline, CDR1 is SNHLY and CDR2 FYNNEI. V dropped 4 bases and J dropped 8 bases, with 12 bases sitting between them. The length of the CDR3 is 13 residues. The CDR3 region has the DNA TGTGCCAGCAGTGTAACAGATATGGACATTCAGTACTTC. Translating gives CASSVTDMDIQYF.

This clonotype occurred many times. The rearrangement links TRBV5-4 to TRBJ2-1; possibly TRBD2 for D (6 bases). The germline V gene has CDR1 SGHNT and CDR2 YYREEE (reference sequence). V lost 4 bases, J lost 3 bases, and 11 bases lay in between. This CDR3 has 14 amino acids. The CDR3 region has the DNA TGTGCCAGCAGCCCCCCGGGACTCTACAATGAGCAGTTCTTC. It encodes CASSPPGLYNEQFF.

Ten or more counts support this clonotype. This sequence joins TRBV19 and TRBJ1-5; D not certain. The germline V and J ends were trimmed by 10 bases and 0 bases, with 10 bases remaining between them. The CDR3 has 13 residues. The germline gives CDR1 LNHDA, CDR2 SQIVND (reference sequence). The CDR3 coding sequence is TGTGCCATCCCTCCGTTTAGCAATCAGCCCCAGCATTTT. This codes for CAIPPFSNQPQHF.

This clonotype was picked up many times. The CDR3 protein is CASSQGRNNQPQHF. In DNA form, the CDR3 reads TGTGCCAGCAGCCAAGGACGGAATAATCAGCCCCAGCATTTT. V and J are TRBV4-2 and TRBJ1-5; D remains unclear. The germline gives CDR1 LGHNA, CDR2 YNFKEQ. Deletions cut 1 base from V and 4 bases from J, with 8 bases between. The CDR3 contains 14 residues.

On this clonotype: A single base separates this from a much larger clone, so it may be a read error. The genes are TRBV19 and TRBJ2-7; D may be TRBD1 or TRBD2 (6 bases each). The CDR3 contains 14 residues. Germline lookup yields CDR1 LNHDA and CDR2 SQIVND (reference sequence). V was shortened by 3 bases and J by 3 bases, with 12 bases between the two germline ends. The CDR3 here is CASSILGGGYEQYF. The CDR3, as DNA: TGTGCCAGTAGTATCCTGGGGGGCGGCTACGAGCAGTACTTC.

This clonotype was counted at least ten times. V is TRBV29-1 and J is TRBJ2-7; D not resolved. Trimming left V 0 bases short and J 2 bases short, with 2 bases between. The CDR3 is 11 residues long. Germline V gene lookup returns CDR1 SQVTM and CDR2 ANQGSEA. The DNA for the CDR3 is TGCAGCGTTGAAGAGACCTACGAGCAGTACTTC. It yields the protein CSVEETYEQYF.

Only a few counts were recorded for this clonotype. The chain employs TRBV5-1 and TRBJ1-2, with 9 bases lining up with TRBD1. The CDR3 consists of 14 residues. Germline V gives CDR1 SGHRS, CDR2 YFSETQ. V was pared by 3 bases and J by 6 bases, with 6 bases of the junction left unmatched. The CDR3 loop reads CASSSTQGAHGYTF. The CDR3 DNA is TGCGCCAGCAGCTCCACACAGGGGGCTCATGGCTACACCTTC.

This clonotype was seen at least ten times. The rearrangement uses TRBV20-1 and TRBJ1-1, with D unclear. The CDR3 is made up of 12 amino acids. V lost 6 bases and J 8 bases, leaving 16 bases between the germline ends. Germline-derived CDR1 and CDR2 are DFQATT and SNEGSKA (reference sequence). This CDR3 reads CSAHSGEPEAFF. CDR3 bases: TGCAGTGCCCACTCGGGTGAGCCCGAAGCTTTCTTT.

This chain uses TRBV7-6 with TRBJ2-1; D is possibly TRBD2 (7 bases). Germline lookup yields CDR1 SGHVS and CDR2 FNYEAQ. V lost 7 bases and J lost 10, with 17 bases in between. The CDR3 has 13 residues. For the CDR3, the DNA is TGTGCCAGCAACCCGCCGGGGGGCTGGGAGCAGTTCTTC. Translating gives CASNPPGGWEQFF.

This clonotype was picked up many times. The J gene is TRBJ2-7, the V gene TRBV28, with 7 bases that match TRBD1. The CDR3 extends over 15 amino acids. With V trimmed by 2 bases and J by 0 bases, 4 bases remained unmatched. Germline CDR1 reads MDHEN; CDR2 reads SYDVKM. CDR3 residues: CASSLVAGGSYEQYF. DNA of the CDR3: TGTGCCAGCAGTTTAGTGGCAGGGGGCTCCTACGAGCAGTACTTC.

This clonotype occurred many times. The CDR3 here is CASSLGTSGAQETQYF. The DNA for the CDR3 is TGTGCCAGCAGCTTAGGGACTAGCGGGGCTCAAGAGACCCAGTACTTC. The gene calls are TRBV7-3 and TRBJ2-5, with 13 bases lining up with TRBD2. This CDR3 comprises 16 residues. Trimming removed 2 bases from V and 2 bases from J; junction bases left unmatched: 2. Germline V gives CDR1 SGHTA, CDR2 FQGTGA.